This T cell receptor beta chain was observed in a study of spatial heterogeneity in lung cancer. Overall study findings and caveats: Tumoral mutation counts were tracked by counts of expanded intratumoral alpha and beta TCRs. Of tumor T cells, an estimated coverage of 5.5% to 8% was reached for alpha chains and about 14% for beta chains.

Time point denoted: sample taken at primary tumor resection. Unsorted samples of tumor, nontumor lung or frozen PBMC had their whole RNA sequenced. Each TCR cDNA molecule carried a unique molecular identifier. TCRdb redid the calling of the 5' RACE reads with MiXCR, one entry per CDR3 protein. Of more than 2,500 distinct CDR3 sequences in the sample, around 50% were seen once. This CDR3 is built from 12 residues. V dropped 5 bases and J dropped 3 bases, with 8 bases sitting between them. CDR1 is LNHDA and CDR2 is SQIVND in the germline V gene (reference sequence). This clonotype is labeled as large. Its antigen is currently unknown. The size of this beta chain means little, since it is a stray read in a library made for alpha chains.

Sequences were derived from lung tumor tissue, sampled at surgery. The clonotype originates from a male donor with early-stage non-small cell lung cancer. This rearrangement joins TRBV19 to TRBJ2-7; D is unclear. The CDR3 sequence is CASSGNVYEQYF. The DNA for the CDR3 is TGTGCCAGTAGTGGGAATGTCTACGAGCAGTACTTC.